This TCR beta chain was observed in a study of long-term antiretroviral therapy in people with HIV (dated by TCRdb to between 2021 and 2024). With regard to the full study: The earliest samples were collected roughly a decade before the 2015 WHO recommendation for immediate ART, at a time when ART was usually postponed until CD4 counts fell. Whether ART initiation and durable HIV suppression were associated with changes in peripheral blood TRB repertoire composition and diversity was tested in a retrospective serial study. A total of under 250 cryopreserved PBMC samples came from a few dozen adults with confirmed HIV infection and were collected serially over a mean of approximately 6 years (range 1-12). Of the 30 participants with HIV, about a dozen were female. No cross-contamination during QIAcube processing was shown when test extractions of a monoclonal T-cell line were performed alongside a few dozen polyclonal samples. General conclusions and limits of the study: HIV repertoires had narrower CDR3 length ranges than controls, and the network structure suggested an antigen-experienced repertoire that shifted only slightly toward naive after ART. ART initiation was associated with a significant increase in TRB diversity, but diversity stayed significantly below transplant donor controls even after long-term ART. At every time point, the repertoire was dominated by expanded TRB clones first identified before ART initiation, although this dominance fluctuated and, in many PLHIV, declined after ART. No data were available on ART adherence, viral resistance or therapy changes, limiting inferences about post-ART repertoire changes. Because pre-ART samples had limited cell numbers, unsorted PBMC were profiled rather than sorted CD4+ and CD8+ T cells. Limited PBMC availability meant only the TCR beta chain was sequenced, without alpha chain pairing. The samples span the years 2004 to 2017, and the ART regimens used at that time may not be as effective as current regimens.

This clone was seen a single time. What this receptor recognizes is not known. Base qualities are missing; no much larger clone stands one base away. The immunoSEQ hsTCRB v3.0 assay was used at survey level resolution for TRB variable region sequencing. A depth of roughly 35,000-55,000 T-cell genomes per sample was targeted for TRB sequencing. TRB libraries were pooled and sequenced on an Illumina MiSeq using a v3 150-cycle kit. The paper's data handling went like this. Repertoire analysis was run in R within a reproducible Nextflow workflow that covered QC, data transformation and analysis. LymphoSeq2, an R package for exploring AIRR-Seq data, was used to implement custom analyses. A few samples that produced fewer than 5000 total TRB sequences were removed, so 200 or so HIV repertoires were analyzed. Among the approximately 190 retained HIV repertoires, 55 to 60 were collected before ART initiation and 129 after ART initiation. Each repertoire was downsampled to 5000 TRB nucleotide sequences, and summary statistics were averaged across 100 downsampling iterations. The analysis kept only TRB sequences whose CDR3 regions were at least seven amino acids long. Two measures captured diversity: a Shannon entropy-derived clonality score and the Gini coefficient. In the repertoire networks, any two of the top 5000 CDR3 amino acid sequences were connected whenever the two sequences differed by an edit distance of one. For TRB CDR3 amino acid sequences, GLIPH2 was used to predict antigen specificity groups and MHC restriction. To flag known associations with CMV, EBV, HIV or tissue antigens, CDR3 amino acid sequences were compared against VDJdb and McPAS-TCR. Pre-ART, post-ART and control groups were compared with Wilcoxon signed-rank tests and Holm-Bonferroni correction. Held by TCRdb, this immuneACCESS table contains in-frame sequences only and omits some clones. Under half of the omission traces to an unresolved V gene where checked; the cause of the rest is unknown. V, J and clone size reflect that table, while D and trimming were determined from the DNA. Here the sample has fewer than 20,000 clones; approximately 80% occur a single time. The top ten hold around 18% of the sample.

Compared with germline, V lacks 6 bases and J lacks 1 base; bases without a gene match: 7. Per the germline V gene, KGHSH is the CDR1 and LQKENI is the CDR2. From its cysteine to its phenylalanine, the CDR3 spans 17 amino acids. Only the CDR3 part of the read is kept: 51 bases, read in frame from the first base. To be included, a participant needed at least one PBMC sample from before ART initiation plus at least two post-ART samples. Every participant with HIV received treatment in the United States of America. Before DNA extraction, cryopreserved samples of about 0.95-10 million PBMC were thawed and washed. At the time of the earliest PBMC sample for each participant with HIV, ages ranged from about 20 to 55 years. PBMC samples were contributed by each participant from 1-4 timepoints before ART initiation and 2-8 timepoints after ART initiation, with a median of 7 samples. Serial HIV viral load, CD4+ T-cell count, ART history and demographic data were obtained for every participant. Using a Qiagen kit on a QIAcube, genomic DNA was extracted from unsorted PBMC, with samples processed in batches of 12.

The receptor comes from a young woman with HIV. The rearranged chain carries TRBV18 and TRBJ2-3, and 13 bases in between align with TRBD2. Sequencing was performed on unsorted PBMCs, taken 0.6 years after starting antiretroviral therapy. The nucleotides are TGTGCCAGCTCGCGAGAACTAGCGGGAGGGGGCACAGATACGCAGTATTTT. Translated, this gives CASSRELAGGGTDTQYF.